This T cell receptor beta chain came from a study of a mutant IDH1 vaccine in newly diagnosed glioma. Turning to the study itself: Vaccine dosing followed radiotherapy by 4-6 weeks, or accompanied temozolomide cycles. Treated individuals were about 62% male and about 40% female, averaging 40.4 years of age. Most patients had radiochemotherapy with temozolomide before enrollment; others had one alone.

Generated by immunoSEQ multiplex PCR, the TCRdb table keeps only in-frame clones and is missing some. The sample carries 60,000 or so clones, approximately 90% recorded once. V was trimmed by 2 bases and J by 8 bases, leaving 8 bases between them. This CDR3 contains 12 residues. The V gene's germline CDR1 is SGHNT and CDR2 YYREEE (reference sequence). Study-level findings and limits: Shifts in the top peripheral T cell clonotypes seemed unrelated to pseudoprogression.

Time point: week 11, during vaccination. It was 300 ug of mutant IDH1 20-mer peptide that made up each vaccine dose, given with topical imiquimod. As concerns this clone: The target antigen is unknown.

Here the sequenced sample was PBMCs, taken from a glioma patient whose treatment included an IDH1 peptide vaccine. The source of this sequence is a middle-aged man with glioma. This sequence joins TRBV5-4 and TRBJ2-1, with D hard to call. As DNA, the CDR3 is TGTGCCAGCAGCTTTGAGCCCGATGAGCAGTTCTTC. It specifies CASSFEPDEQFF.